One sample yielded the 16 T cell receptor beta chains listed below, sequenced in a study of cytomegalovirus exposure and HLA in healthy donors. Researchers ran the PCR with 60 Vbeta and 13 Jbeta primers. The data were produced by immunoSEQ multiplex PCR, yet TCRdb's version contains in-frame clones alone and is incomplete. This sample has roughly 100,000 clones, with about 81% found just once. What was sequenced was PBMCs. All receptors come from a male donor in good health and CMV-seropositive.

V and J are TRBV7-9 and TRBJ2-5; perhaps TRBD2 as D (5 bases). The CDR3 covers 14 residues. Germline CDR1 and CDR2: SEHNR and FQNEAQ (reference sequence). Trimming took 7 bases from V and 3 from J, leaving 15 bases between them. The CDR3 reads CASTGEWREETQYF. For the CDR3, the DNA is TGTGCCAGCACCGGGGAGTGGCGGGAAGAGACCCAGTACTTC.

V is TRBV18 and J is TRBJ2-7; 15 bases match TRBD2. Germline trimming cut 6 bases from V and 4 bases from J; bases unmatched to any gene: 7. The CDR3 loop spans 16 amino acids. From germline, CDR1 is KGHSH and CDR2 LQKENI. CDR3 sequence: CASSTRTSGGVYEQYF. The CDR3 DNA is TGTGCCAGCTCCACCCGGACTAGCGGGGGGGTGTACGAGCAGTACTTC. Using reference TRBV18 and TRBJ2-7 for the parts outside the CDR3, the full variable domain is NAGVMQNPRHLVRRRGQEARLRCSPMKGHSHVYWYRQLPEEGLKFMVYLQKENIIDESGMPKERFSAEFPKEGPSILRIQQVVRGDSAAYFCASSTRTSGGVYEQYFGPGTRLTVT.

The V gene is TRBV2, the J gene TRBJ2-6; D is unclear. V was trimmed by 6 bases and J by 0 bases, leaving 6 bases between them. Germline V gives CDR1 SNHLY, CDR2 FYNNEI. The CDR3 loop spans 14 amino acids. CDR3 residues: CASSERSGANVLTF. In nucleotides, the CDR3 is TGTGCCAGCAGCGAACGCTCTGGGGCCAACGTCCTGACTTTC.

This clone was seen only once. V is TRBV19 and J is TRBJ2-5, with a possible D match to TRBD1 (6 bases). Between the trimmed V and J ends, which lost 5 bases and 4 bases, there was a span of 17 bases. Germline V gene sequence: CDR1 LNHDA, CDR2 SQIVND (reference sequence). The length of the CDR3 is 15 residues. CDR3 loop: CASSPFHRESETQYF. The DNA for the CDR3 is TGTGCCAGTAGTCCATTCCACAGGGAGTCAGAGACCCAGTACTTC.

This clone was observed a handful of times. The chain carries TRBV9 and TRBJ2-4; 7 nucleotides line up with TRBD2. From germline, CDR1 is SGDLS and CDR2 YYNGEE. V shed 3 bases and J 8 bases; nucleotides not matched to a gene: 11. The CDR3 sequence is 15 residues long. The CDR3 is CASSADTSARDIQYF. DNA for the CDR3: TGTGCCAGCAGCGCAGATACTAGCGCCCGGGACATTCAGTACTTC.

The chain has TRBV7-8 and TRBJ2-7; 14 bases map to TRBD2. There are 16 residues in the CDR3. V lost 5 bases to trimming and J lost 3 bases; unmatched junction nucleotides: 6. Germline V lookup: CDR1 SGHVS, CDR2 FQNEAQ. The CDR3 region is CASSPGLAGAYYEQYF. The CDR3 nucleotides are TGTGCCAGCAGCCCGGGACTAGCGGGGGCCTACTACGAGCAGTACTTC.

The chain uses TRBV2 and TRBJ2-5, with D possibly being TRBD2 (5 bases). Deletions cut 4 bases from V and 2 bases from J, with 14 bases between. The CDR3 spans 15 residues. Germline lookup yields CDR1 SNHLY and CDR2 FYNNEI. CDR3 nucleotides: TGTGCCAGCAGTGTTATAGCGAGACCGCAAGAGACCCAGTACTTC. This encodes CASSVIARPQETQYF.

CDR3 coding DNA: TGTGCCAGCAGCCGCGAGCCGGGACAGGGTTATAGCAATCAGCCCCAGCATTTT. Amino acids: CASSREPGQGYSNQPQHF. The chain couples TRBV5-5 to TRBJ1-5, with 9 bases identical to TRBD1. The junction had 11 bases not matched to a gene; V was cut back by 4 bases and J by 0 bases. The CDR3 runs 18 residues. Looked up from germline, CDR1 is SGHKS and CDR2 is YYEKEE (reference sequence).

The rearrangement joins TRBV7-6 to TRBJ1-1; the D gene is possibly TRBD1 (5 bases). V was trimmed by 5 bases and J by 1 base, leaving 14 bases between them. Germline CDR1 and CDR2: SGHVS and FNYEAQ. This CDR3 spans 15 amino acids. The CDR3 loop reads CASSQRGSWNTEAFF. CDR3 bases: TGTGCCAGCAGCCAAAGGGGCTCTTGGAACACTGAAGCTTTCTTT.

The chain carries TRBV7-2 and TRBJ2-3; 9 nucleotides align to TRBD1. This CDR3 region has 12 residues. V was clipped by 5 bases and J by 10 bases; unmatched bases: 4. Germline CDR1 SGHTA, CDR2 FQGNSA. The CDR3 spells CASSPRTGAQYF. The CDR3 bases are TGTGCCAGCAGCCCTCGGACAGGGGCGCAGTATTTT.

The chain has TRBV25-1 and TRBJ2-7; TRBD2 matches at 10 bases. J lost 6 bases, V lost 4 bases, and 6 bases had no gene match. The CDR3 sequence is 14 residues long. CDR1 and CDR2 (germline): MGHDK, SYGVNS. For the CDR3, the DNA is TGTGCCAGCAGTGGGAGCGGGAGGGTCGCCGAGCAGTACTTC. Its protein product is CASSGSGRVAEQYF.

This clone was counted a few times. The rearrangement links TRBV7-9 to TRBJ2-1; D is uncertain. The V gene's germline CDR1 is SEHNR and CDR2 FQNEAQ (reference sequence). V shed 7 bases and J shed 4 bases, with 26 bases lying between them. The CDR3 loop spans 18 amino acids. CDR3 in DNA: TGTGCCAGCACCCTTAGGTACAGCCCGCAGACCCTTTACAATGAGCAGTTCTTC. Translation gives CASTLRYSPQTLYNEQFF.

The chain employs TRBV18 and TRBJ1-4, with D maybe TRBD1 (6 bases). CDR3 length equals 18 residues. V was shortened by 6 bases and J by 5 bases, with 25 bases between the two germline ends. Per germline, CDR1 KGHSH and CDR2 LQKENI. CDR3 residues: CASSLSRGYKVLNEKLFF. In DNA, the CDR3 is TGTGCCAGCTCCCTGAGCAGGGGATATAAGGTCTTGAATGAAAAACTGTTTTTT.

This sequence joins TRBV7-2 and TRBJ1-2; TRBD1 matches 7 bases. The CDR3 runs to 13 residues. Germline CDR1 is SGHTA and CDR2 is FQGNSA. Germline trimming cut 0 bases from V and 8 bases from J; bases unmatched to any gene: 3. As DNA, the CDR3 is TGTGCCAGCAGCTTAGCTCAGGGGGGAGGCTACACCTTC. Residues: CASSLAQGGGYTF.

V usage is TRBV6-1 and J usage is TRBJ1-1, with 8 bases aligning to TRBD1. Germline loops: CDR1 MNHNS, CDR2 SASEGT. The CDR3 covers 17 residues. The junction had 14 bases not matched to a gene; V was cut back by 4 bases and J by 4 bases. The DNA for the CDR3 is TGTGCCAGCAGTGCCCAGGATACGGACAGGGCGAGCACTGAAGCTTTCTTT. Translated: CASSAQDTDRASTEAFF.

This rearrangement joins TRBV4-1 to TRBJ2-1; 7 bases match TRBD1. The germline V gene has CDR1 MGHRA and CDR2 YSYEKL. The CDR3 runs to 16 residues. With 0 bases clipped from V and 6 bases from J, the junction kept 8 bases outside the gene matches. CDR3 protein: CASSQEGHPGGNEQFF. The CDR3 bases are TGCGCCAGCAGCCAAGAGGGACATCCAGGGGGCAATGAGCAGTTCTTC.